Below, 27 T cell receptor beta chains from the same sample are listed, as sequenced in a study of blood T cell repertoires in COVID-19 (dated by TCRdb to about 2020). Libraries were prepared through the immunoSEQ multiplex PCR assay. Sourced from immuneACCESS, this table was stored by TCRdb with only in-frame sequences that have V and J called. A share of the clones is absent; for the studies checked, an unresolved V gene accounts for under half, and the remainder has no known explanation. This sample holds about 73,000 clones; 80% to 85% were observed only once. The ten most abundant clones make up 2.5% of the sample. What was sequenced was peripheral blood. These receptors were collected from a man at least 80 years old with active or convalescent COVID-19.

The chain combines TRBV4-2 with TRBJ1-1, with no clear D. CDR1 is LGHNA, CDR2 YNFKEQ, per germline. V was clipped by 0 bases and J by 0 bases, with 14 bases between them. CDR3 size: 17 residues. In DNA form, the CDR3 reads TGTGCCAGCAGCCAAGAGGTCAGGCCGGAATTGAACACTGAAGCTTTCTTT. This gives the protein CASSQEVRPELNTEAFF.

CDR3 loop: CASSRAGGTYEQYF. CDR3 DNA: TGTGCCAGCTCACGGGCGGGAGGAACCTACGAGCAGTACTTC. The V call is TRBV18, the J call TRBJ2-7, with 8 positions matching TRBD2. Trimming took 4 bases from V and 2 from J; bases not matched to a gene: 4. The V gene's germline CDR1 is KGHSH and CDR2 LQKENI. CDR3 length equals 14 residues.

This chain links TRBV6-1 with TRBJ1-2; D is uncertain. The CDR3 spans 13 residues. CDR1 and CDR2 from the germline V gene are MNHNS and SASEGT. Trimming pared 2 bases from V and 5 bases from J, leaving 9 bases between. As DNA, the CDR3 is TGTGCCAGCAGTGAAAACCAGTATTATGGCTACACCTTC. This codes for CASSENQYYGYTF.

The genes are TRBV9 and TRBJ2-1; TRBD2 matches 8 bases. The CDR3 is 15 residues long. The germline V gene has CDR1 SGDLS and CDR2 YYNGEE. The J segment lost 4 bases and the V segment lost 3 bases, leaving 6 bases of the junction unmatched. The CDR3 is CASSALADAYNEQFF. CDR3 DNA sequence: TGTGCCAGCAGCGCACTAGCGGACGCTTACAATGAGCAGTTCTTC. The entire variable domain, with the rest obtained from reference TRBV9 and TRBJ2-1, is as follows: DSGVTQTPKHLITATGQRVTLRCSPRSGDLSVYWYQQSLDQGLQFLIQYYNGEERAKGNILERFSAQQFPDLHSELNLSSLELGDSALYFCASSALADAYNEQFFGPGTRLTVL.

This clone was detected only a few times. The V and J genes are TRBV15 and TRBJ1-1; tentative D call: TRBD1 (6 bases). The CDR3 loop spans 13 amino acids. Trimming took off 4 bases at V and 1 base at J, with 7 bases between the two ends. Germline values: CDR1 LNHNV, CDR2 YYDKDF (reference sequence). The CDR3 DNA reads as TGTGCCACCAGCAAGGGACAGAACACTGAAGCTTTCTTT. Translating gives CATSKGQNTEAFF. The entire variable domain, with the rest obtained from reference TRBV15 and TRBJ1-1, is as follows: DAMVIQNPRYQVTQFGKPVTLSCSQTLNHNVMYWYQQKSSQAPKLLFHYYDKDFNNEADTPDNFQSRRPNTSFCFLDIRSPGLGDTAMYLCATSKGQNTEAFFGQGTRLTVV.

The chain joins TRBV11-3 to TRBJ2-1; D is unresolved. V lost 5 bases to trimming and J lost 7 bases, with 9 bases between them. The germline V gene has CDR1 SGHNT and CDR2 YENEEA. CDR3 length: 12 residues. The CDR3 region has the DNA TGTGCCAGCAGCCCCTCGGTGAATGAGCAGTTCTTC. Encoded protein: CASSPSVNEQFF. The variable domain in full, with the rest retrieved from reference TRBV11-3 and TRBJ2-1, is EAGVVQSPRYKIIEKKQPVAFWCNPISGHNTLYWYLQNLGQGPELLIRYENEEAVDDSQLPKDRFSAERLKGVDSTLKIQPAELGDSAVYLCASSPSVNEQFFGPGTRLTVL.

This chain joins TRBV25-1 and TRBJ2-1, with D hard to call. Per the germline V gene, CDR1 is MGHDK and CDR2 is SYGVNS. Trimming pared 4 bases from V and 8 bases from J, leaving 12 bases between. The CDR3 covers 13 residues. CDR3 region: CASSGNLGYEQFF. The CDR3 DNA follows: TGTGCCAGCAGTGGAAACTTGGGCTATGAGCAGTTCTTC.

This clone was recorded a few times. The genes are TRBV6-5 and TRBJ1-2; 9 positions agree with TRBD1. V dropped 6 bases and J dropped 7; count of bases not matched to a gene: 6. Looked up from germline, CDR1 is MNHEY and CDR2 is SVGAGI. This CDR3 region has 13 residues. CDR3 nucleotide sequence: TGTGCCAGCAGATCCGGACAGGGGTTTGGCTACACCTTC. It is translated as CASRSGQGFGYTF.

V gene TRBV11-2 combines with J gene TRBJ2-3, with D perhaps TRBD2 (5 bases). The CDR3 is 14 residues long. Germline CDR1 SGHAT, CDR2 FQNNGV. The V end was cut by 1 base, the J end by 6 bases, with 11 bases between. Here the CDR3 DNA reads TGTGCCAGCAGCTTAGGAACTAGGCTGGATACGCAGTATTTT. Amino acid sequence: CASSLGTRLDTQYF.

The chain carries TRBV6-1 and TRBJ1-6; perhaps TRBD1 as D (6 bases). Germline V gene data show CDR1 as MNHNS and CDR2 as SASEGT. The ends were cut back, 3 bases at V and 7 bases at J, with 10 bases in the middle. The CDR3 has 14 amino acids. CDR3 amino acids: CASSDRQGNSPLHF. CDR3 nucleotides: TGTGCCAGCAGTGACCGGCAGGGGAATTCACCCCTCCACTTT.

The chain is built from TRBV5-6 and TRBJ2-1; 10 bases fit TRBD2. CDR1 is SGHDT, CDR2 YYEEEE, per germline. The CDR3 has 16 amino acids. J lost 0 bases, V lost 3 bases, and 3 bases had no gene match. The CDR3 region is CASSSSGRTSYNEQFF. The CDR3 nucleotides read TGTGCCAGCAGCTCTAGCGGGAGAACCTCCTACAATGAGCAGTTCTTC.

The CDR3 bases are TGTGCCAGCAGCCAATGGACTAGCGGGGAGACCCAGTACTTC. It yields the protein CASSQWTSGETQYF. The chain couples TRBV3-1 (or the pseudogene TRBV3-2) to TRBJ2-5; the match to TRBD2 covers 11 bases. Germline CDR1 is LGHDT and CDR2 is YNNKEL (reference sequence). This CDR3 is 14 amino acids long. Losses at the gene ends were 2 bases for V and 5 bases for J; bases not matched to a gene: 1.

The chain is built from TRBV5-1 and TRBJ2-3; D uncertain. From germline, CDR1 is SGHRS and CDR2 YFSETQ. V gave up 4 bases and J gave up 5 bases, with 11 bases separating them. CDR3 size: 13 residues. The CDR3 loop is CASSPGRIDTQYF. The DNA of the CDR3 is TGCGCCAGCAGCCCCGGCAGGATAGATACGCAGTATTTT.

In this sample, this clone turned up a few times. V gene TRBV6-1 combines with J gene TRBJ2-7; possibly TRBD1 for D (6 bases). The CDR3 has 14 residues. V was pared by 5 bases and J by 6 bases, with 17 bases between. The V gene's germline CDR1 is MNHNS and CDR2 SASEGT. Here the CDR3 reads CASSQLVQGREQYF. The CDR3 nucleotides read TGTGCCAGCAGTCAACTTGTCCAGGGGCGCGAGCAGTACTTC.

The chain combines TRBV11-2 with TRBJ2-2, with TRBD2 matching over 9 bases. The CDR3 loop spans 19 amino acids. Germline V gene lookup returns CDR1 SGHAT and CDR2 FQNNGV. The junction had 12 bases not matched to a gene; V was cut back by 2 bases and J by 2 bases. The CDR3 loop reads CASSLNRLAEARNTGELFF. The CDR3 DNA is TGTGCCAGCAGCTTAAATAGACTAGCGGAAGCGCGAAACACCGGGGAGCTGTTTTTT.

J is TRBJ2-3 and V is TRBV27, with unresolved D. V dropped 3 bases and J dropped 5 bases, with 9 bases sitting between them. The CDR3 runs 13 residues. CDR1 and CDR2 (germline): MNHEY, SMNVEV (reference sequence). CDR3 nucleotides: TGTGCCAGCAGTTTTCGAGGAAGAGATACGCAGTATTTT. Protein: CASSFRGRDTQYF.

The chain combines TRBV10-1 with TRBJ2-4; 8 bases are a match to TRBD1. V dropped 3 bases and J dropped 8; count of bases not matched to a gene: 9. CDR1 is WNHNN, CDR2 SYGVQD, per germline (reference sequence). CDR3 length equals 15 residues. DNA for the CDR3: TGCGCCAGCAGTGAATCACCGGACAGGGAGCACATTCAGTACTTC. This codes for CASSESPDREHIQYF.

The genes are TRBV9 and TRBJ2-1; TRBD2 agrees at 7 bases. The trim removed 4 bases at V and 4 bases at J, leaving 5 bases unmatched. The CDR3 is made up of 14 amino acids. The germline V gene has CDR1 SGDLS and CDR2 YYNGEE. CDR3 in DNA: TGTGCCAGCAGCAAACCTAGCGGTTACAATGAGCAGTTCTTC. Amino acids: CASSKPSGYNEQFF.

V is TRBV3-1 (or the pseudogene TRBV3-2) and J is TRBJ1-2, with D possibly being TRBD1 (5 bases). Between the trimmed V and J ends, which lost 2 bases and 13 bases, there was a span of 14 bases. The germline CDR1 and CDR2 sequences are LGHDT and YNNKEL (reference sequence). This CDR3 comprises 12 residues. The CDR3 DNA is TGTGCCAGCAGCCAAACTCACGCGGGGGTCACCTTC. It specifies CASSQTHAGVTF.

This clone was recorded a few times. The chain carries TRBV9 and TRBJ2-6; 12 bases agree with TRBD1. Trimming cost V 4 bases and J 4 bases; bases outside gene matches: 12. Germline CDR1 and CDR2: SGDLS and YYNGEE. The length of the CDR3 is 19 residues. The CDR3 DNA reads as TGTGCCAGCAGCCGAACGACCGGGACAGGGGGCCCCGGGGCCAACGTCCTGACTTTC. This encodes CASSRTTGTGGPGANVLTF.

The chain employs TRBV5-4 and TRBJ2-5; TRBD2 matches at 7 bases. The CDR3 is 13 residues long. V was clipped by 4 bases and J by 4 bases; unmatched bases: 4. Germline CDR1 SGHNT, CDR2 YYREEE (reference sequence). The CDR3 loop reads CASSPGGRETQYF. DNA for the CDR3: TGTGCCAGCAGCCCGGGGGGTCGAGAGACCCAGTACTTC.

This clone was seen a handful of times. The rearrangement joins TRBV28 to TRBJ1-5; possibly TRBD1 for D (6 bases). CDR3 size: 14 residues. Trimming removed 6 bases from V and 4 bases from J, with 13 bases in between. CDR1 is MDHEN and CDR2 is SYDVKM in the germline V gene. CDR3 loop: CASRKDRTNQPQHF. CDR3 nucleotides: TGTGCCAGCAGGAAGGACAGAACTAATCAGCCCCAGCATTTT.

This clone was recorded only once. The chain is built from TRBV19 and TRBJ2-3; 8 bases are shared with TRBD2. CDR1 is LNHDA, CDR2 SQIVND, per germline (reference sequence). V shed 3 bases and J 4 bases; nucleotides not matched to a gene: 6. The CDR3 has 15 amino acids. Here the CDR3 DNA reads TGTGCCAGTAGTATTGCCGGGAGGGCCGCAGATACGCAGTATTTT. Its protein is CASSIAGRAADTQYF.

This sequence joins TRBV5-6 and TRBJ1-1; 8 bases align to TRBD1. The V segment lost 4 bases and the J segment 5 bases; nucleotides outside the gene matches: 4. The CDR3 is made up of 13 amino acids. Germline CDR1 reads SGHDT; CDR2 reads YYEEEE. CDR3 region: CASSAGGWTEAFF. In DNA form, the CDR3 reads TGTGCCAGCAGCGCAGGGGGCTGGACTGAAGCTTTCTTT. The whole variable domain, remainder taken from reference TRBV5-6 and TRBJ1-1, is DAGVTQSPTHLIKTRGQQVTLRCSPKSGHDTVSWYQQALGQGPQFIFQYYEEEERQRGNFPDRFSGHQFPNYSSELNVNALLLGDSALYLCASSAGGWTEAFFGQGTRLTVV.

The chain has TRBV9 and TRBJ2-1; TRBD2 aligns across 8 bases. The junction had 13 bases not matched to a gene; V was cut back by 3 bases and J by 8 bases. The germline gives CDR1 SGDLS, CDR2 YYNGEE. The CDR3 consists of 16 residues. DNA of the CDR3: TGTGCCAGCAGCGCGACCGGGACTAGGGGATCCGATGAGCAGTTCTTC. Translating gives CASSATGTRGSDEQFF. Full variable domain (outside the CDR3, taken from reference TRBV9 and TRBJ2-1): DSGVTQTPKHLITATGQRVTLRCSPRSGDLSVYWYQQSLDQGLQFLIQYYNGEERAKGNILERFSAQQFPDLHSELNLSSLELGDSALYFCASSATGTRGSDEQFFGPGTRLTVL.

The gene calls are TRBV11-3 and TRBJ2-1; TRBD2 matches 9 bases. The germline gives CDR1 SGHNT, CDR2 YENEEA. V dropped 0 bases and J dropped 4; count of bases not matched to a gene: 16. The CDR3 length is 20 residues. Written as DNA, the CDR3 is TGTGCCAGCAGCTTAGATCACAGGATAGCGACAGCGGGAGGATACAATGAGCAGTTCTTC. Residues: CASSLDHRIATAGGYNEQFF.

The chain employs TRBV18 and TRBJ1-1; D is ambiguous. CDR1 is KGHSH and CDR2 is LQKENI in the germline V gene. CDR3 length: 13 residues. Trimming cost V 3 bases and J 0 bases, with 5 bases left between them. As DNA, the CDR3 is TGTGCCAGCTCACCGACTATGAACACTGAAGCTTTCTTT. Translating gives CASSPTMNTEAFF. Full variable domain (rest looked up from reference TRBV18 and TRBJ1-1): NAGVMQNPRHLVRRRGQEARLRCSPMKGHSHVYWYRQLPEEGLKFMVYLQKENIIDESGMPKERFSAEFPKEGPSILRIQQVVRGDSAAYFCASSPTMNTEAFFGQGTRLTVV.